Listed here are 22 T cell receptor beta chains from one sample, sequenced in a study of patients and donors after allogeneic stem cell transplantation. One entry per CDR3 protein, called by TCRdb with MiXCR from the RT-PCR reads. The sample has 800,000 to 1,000,000 distinct CDR3 sequences, approximately 18% seen once. Material: blood, either unsorted or a sorted T cell fraction (not recorded which). These receptors all come from a human donor who was either an allogeneic HSCT recipient or a stem cell or donor lymphocyte infusion donor (not recorded which). It is not recorded whose cells these are; they may come from a transplant donor.

The chain recombines TRBV27 with TRBJ1-1; possible D gene TRBD1, 6 bases. V was trimmed by 6 bases and J by 3 bases, leaving 14 bases between them. Germline-derived CDR1 and CDR2 are MNHEY and SMNVEV (reference sequence). The CDR3 spans 14 residues. The CDR3 sequence is CASSHQGRYTEAFF. In DNA form, the CDR3 reads TGTGCCAGCAGCCACCAGGGGAGGTACACTGAAGCTTTCTTT.

The chain carries TRBV30 and TRBJ1-4, with 7 bases aligning to TRBD1. The germline V gene encodes CDR1 GTSNPN and CDR2 SVGIG (reference sequence). J lost 8 bases, V lost 2 bases, and 5 bases had no gene match. The CDR3 contains 13 residues. CDR3 in amino acids: CAWSNRGGEKLFF. CDR3 DNA sequence: TGTGCCTGGAGTAACAGGGGCGGGGAAAAACTGTTTTTT.

This rearrangement joins TRBV5-8 to TRBJ2-2; D unclear. Trimming took off 5 bases at V and 1 base at J, with 6 bases between the two ends. Germline CDR1 and CDR2: SGHTS and YDEGEE. The CDR3 is 13 residues long. The CDR3 loop is CASRFMNTGELFF. The DNA of the CDR3 is TGTGCCAGCAGGTTCATGAACACCGGGGAGCTGTTTTTT.

This chain links TRBV29-1 with TRBJ2-1; D is unclear. V was shortened by 6 bases and J by 3 bases, with 6 bases between the two germline ends. This CDR3 is 11 amino acids long. Germline V gene sequence: CDR1 SQVTM, CDR2 ANQGSEA. The CDR3 sequence: CSVTVYNEQFF. The CDR3 DNA sequence: TGCAGCGTAACAGTCTACAATGAGCAGTTCTTC.

V is TRBV3-1 and J is TRBJ1-5, with D hard to call. The ends were cut back, 5 bases at V and 3 bases at J, with 11 bases in the middle. Germline V gene sequence: CDR1 LGHDT, CDR2 YNNKEL (reference sequence). This CDR3 has 14 residues. CDR3 protein: CASSRAGDNQPQHF. As DNA, the CDR3 is TGTGCCAGCAGCAGGGCTGGTGACAATCAGCCCCAGCATTTT.

This clonotype was counted only a few times. The chain joins TRBV30 to TRBJ2-3; D gene uncertain. The CDR3 runs to 11 residues. The V gene's germline CDR1 is GTSNPN and CDR2 SVGIG (reference sequence). The germline V and J ends were trimmed by 0 bases and 7 bases, with 5 bases remaining between them. The CDR3 region has the DNA TGTGCCTGGAGTGTACGGTATACGCAGTATTTT. It encodes CAWSVRYTQYF.

The chain has TRBV29-1 and TRBJ1-2; D remains unclear. CDR1 and CDR2 from the germline V gene are SQVTM and ANQGSEA. The length of the CDR3 is 11 residues. V gave up 4 bases and J gave up 4 bases, with 7 bases separating them. The CDR3 region is CSVGTVYGYTF. The CDR3 DNA follows: TGCAGCGTTGGCACAGTCTATGGCTACACCTTC.

The chain employs TRBV3-1 and TRBJ1-1; a weak D match, TRBD1 (5 bases). The V gene's germline CDR1 is LGHDT and CDR2 YNNKEL (reference sequence). Trimming pared 5 bases from V and 4 bases from J, leaving 14 bases between. CDR3 length: 14 amino acids. The CDR3: CASSKAGGSTEAFF. In nucleotides, the CDR3 is TGTGCCAGCAGCAAAGCGGGGGGGAGCACTGAAGCTTTCTTT.

The chain combines TRBV5-1 with TRBJ2-6, with no clear D. This CDR3 contains 16 residues. Germline V gene sequence: CDR1 SGHRS, CDR2 YFSETQ. Between the trimmed V and J ends, which lost 6 bases and 0 bases, there was a span of 13 bases. The chain's CDR3 is CASTVAAASGANVLTF. In nucleotides, the CDR3 is TGCGCCAGCACCGTGGCCGCCGCCTCTGGGGCCAACGTCCTGACTTTC.

This clonotype has a handful of counts. J is TRBJ2-7 and V is TRBV30; 7 bases are shared with TRBD2. This CDR3 region has 10 residues. CDR1 and CDR2 from the germline V gene are GTSNPN and SVGIG (reference sequence). Germline trimming cut 8 bases from V and 12 bases from J; bases unmatched to any gene: 10. In nucleotides, the CDR3 is TGTGCCACACGGGGGGTCGTTACGTACTTC. This translates into CATRGVVTYF.

The CDR3 region is CASTLGPSSYNEQFF. DNA of the CDR3: TGCGCCAGCACGTTGGGGCCAAGCTCCTACAATGAGCAGTTCTTC. The chain carries TRBV4-1 and TRBJ2-1; perhaps TRBD1 as D (5 bases). V was trimmed by 7 bases and J by 0 bases, leaving 13 bases between them. The CDR3 spans 15 residues. Per germline, CDR1 MGHRA and CDR2 YSYEKL.

The V gene is TRBV25-1, the J gene TRBJ2-2; D perhaps matches TRBD1 (5 bases). The V and J ends lost 9 bases and 0 bases respectively, with 11 bases between them. CDR3 length equals 14 residues. The V gene's germline CDR1 is MGHDK and CDR2 SYGVNS. CDR3 sequence (DNA): TGTGCCAGTGGGGCCCGTTCGAACACCGGGGAGCTGTTTTTT. Translating gives CASGARSNTGELFF.

The chain joins TRBV9 to TRBJ2-5; D is perhaps TRBD2 (5 bases). The CDR3 has 13 amino acids. The V gene lost 0 bases and the J gene lost 4 bases, with 7 bases spanning the gap. CDR1 and CDR2 from the germline V gene are SGDLS and YYNGEE. The CDR3 reads CASSVGSVETQYF. In DNA form, the CDR3 reads TGTGCCAGCAGCGTAGGTAGCGTAGAGACCCAGTACTTC. The whole variable domain, filled in from reference TRBV9 and TRBJ2-5, reads DSGVTQTPKHLITATGQRVTLRCSPRSGDLSVYWYQQSLDQGLQFLIQYYNGEERAKGNILERFSAQQFPDLHSELNLSSLELGDSALYFCASSVGSVETQYFGPGTRLLVL.

The chain combines TRBV20-1 with TRBJ2-7, with D possibly called TRBD1 or TRBD2 (6 bases each). Germline V gives CDR1 DFQATT, CDR2 SNEGSKA (reference sequence). CDR3 length: 15 amino acids. With 6 bases removed from V and 5 bases from J, the gap between germline ends came to 23 bases. For the CDR3, the DNA is TGCAGTGCAGCCGACAAGGGGGGCCCTGGCCACGAGCAGTACTTC. Amino acid sequence: CSAADKGGPGHEQYF.

The chain uses TRBV5-1 and TRBJ2-3; D gene ambiguous. Trimming stripped 0 bases from V and 2 bases from J, with 13 bases between. This CDR3 is 16 amino acids long. CDR1 is SGHRS, CDR2 YFSETQ, per germline. This CDR3 is CASSLAVGFPTDTQYF. CDR3 coding DNA: TGCGCCAGCAGCTTGGCCGTGGGTTTTCCCACAGATACGCAGTATTTT.

This clonotype turned up a few times. The CDR3 DNA follows: TGCGCCAGCAGCTTATCACAGAAGTTCACAGATACGCAGTATTTT. It codes for CASSLSQKFTDTQYF. V gene TRBV5-1 combines with J gene TRBJ2-3; D gene unclear. The CDR3 sequence is 15 residues long. The V gene lost 2 bases and the J gene lost 2 bases, with 12 bases spanning the gap. The V gene's germline CDR1 is SGHRS and CDR2 YFSETQ.

This chain joins TRBV6-6 and TRBJ2-2, with 7 bases matching TRBD1. The CDR3 covers 12 residues. V lost 5 bases to trimming and J lost 8 bases; unmatched junction nucleotides: 2. Germline V gene lookup returns CDR1 MNHNY and CDR2 SVGAGI (reference sequence). The CDR3 spells CASSEGAGELFF. The CDR3 DNA is TGTGCCAGCAGTGAGGGGGCAGGGGAGCTGTTTTTT.

This clonotype was detected many times. The rearrangement uses TRBV12-3 or TRBV12-4 and TRBJ1-2; D is unclear. The CDR3 is 11 amino acids. Trimming took 5 bases from V and 7 from J, leaving 8 bases between them. CDR3 bases: TGTGCCAGCAGTCGGAAACGTGGCTACACCTTC. This translates into CASSRKRGYTF.

The V call is TRBV27, the J call TRBJ1-2, with a possible D match to TRBD1 (5 bases). The CDR3 is 15 amino acids. CDR1 and CDR2 (germline): MNHEY, SMNVEV (reference sequence). The V end was cut by 4 bases, the J end by 3 bases, with 15 bases between. The CDR3 here is CASSSGTQGHYGYTF. In DNA, the CDR3 is TGTGCCAGCAGTTCCGGGACTCAAGGGCACTATGGCTACACCTTC.

The chain carries TRBV5-1 and TRBJ2-7, with 9 positions matching TRBD1. The length of the CDR3 is 15 residues. Germline CDR1 and CDR2: SGHRS and YFSETQ. V lost 4 bases to trimming and J lost 3 bases; unmatched junction nucleotides: 8. The CDR3 DNA follows: TGCGCCAGCAGCCGGTCCGGGACAGGGAACTACGAGCAGTACTTC. Protein: CASSRSGTGNYEQYF.

The chain recombines TRBV21-1 with TRBJ2-6. TRBV21-1 is listed as a pseudogene. The CDR3 has 16 amino acids. CDR3 residues: CASSNRPSSGANVLTF. In nucleotides, the CDR3 is TGTGCCAGCAGCAACAGACCAAGCTCTGGGGCCAACGTCCTGACTTTC.

CDR3 protein: CASSLSPPGTDTQYF. DNA for the CDR3: TGTGCCAGCAGCTTATCGCCCCCCGGCACAGATACGCAGTATTTT. The chain employs TRBV7-9 and TRBJ2-3; D not resolved. The CDR3 spans 15 residues. Trimming pared 2 bases from V and 1 base from J, leaving 10 bases between. Germline V gene lookup returns CDR1 SEHNR and CDR2 FQNEAQ (reference sequence).